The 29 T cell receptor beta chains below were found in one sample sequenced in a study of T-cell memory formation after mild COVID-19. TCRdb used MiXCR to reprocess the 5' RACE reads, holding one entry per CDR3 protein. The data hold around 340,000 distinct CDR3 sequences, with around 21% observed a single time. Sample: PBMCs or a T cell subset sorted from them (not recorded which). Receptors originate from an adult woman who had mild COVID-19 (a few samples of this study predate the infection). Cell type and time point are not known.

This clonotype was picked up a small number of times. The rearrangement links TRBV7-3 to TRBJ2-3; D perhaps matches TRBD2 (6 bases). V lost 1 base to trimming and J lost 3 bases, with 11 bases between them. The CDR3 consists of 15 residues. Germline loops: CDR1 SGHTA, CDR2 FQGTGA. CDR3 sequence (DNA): TGTGCCAGCAGCTTAATTGGCGGGAAGACAGATACGCAGTATTTT. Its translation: CASSLIGGKTDTQYF.

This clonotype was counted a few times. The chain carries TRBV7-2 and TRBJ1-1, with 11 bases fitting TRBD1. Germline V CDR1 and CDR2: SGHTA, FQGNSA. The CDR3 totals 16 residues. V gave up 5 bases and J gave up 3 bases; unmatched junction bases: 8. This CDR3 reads CASSGQGALRDTEAFF. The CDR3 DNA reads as TGTGCCAGCAGCGGACAGGGGGCGCTTAGGGACACTGAAGCTTTCTTT.

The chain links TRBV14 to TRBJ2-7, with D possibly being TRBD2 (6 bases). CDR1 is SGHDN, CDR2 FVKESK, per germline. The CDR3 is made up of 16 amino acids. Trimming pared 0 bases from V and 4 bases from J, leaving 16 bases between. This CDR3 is CASSQDLPGVGYEQYF. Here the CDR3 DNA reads TGTGCCAGCAGCCAAGATCTGCCGGGAGTGGGGTACGAGCAGTACTTC.

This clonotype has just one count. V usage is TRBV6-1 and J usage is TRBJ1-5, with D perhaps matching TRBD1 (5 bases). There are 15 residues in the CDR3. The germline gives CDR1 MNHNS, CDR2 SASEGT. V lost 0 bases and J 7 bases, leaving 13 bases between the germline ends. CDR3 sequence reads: CASSEAVVQGQPQHF. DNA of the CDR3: TGTGCCAGCAGTGAAGCGGTGGTGCAGGGACAGCCCCAGCATTTT.

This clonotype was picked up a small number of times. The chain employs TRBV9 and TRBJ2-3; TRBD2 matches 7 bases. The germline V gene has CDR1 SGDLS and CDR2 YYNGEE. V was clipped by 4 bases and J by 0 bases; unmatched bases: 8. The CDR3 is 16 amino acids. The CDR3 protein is CASSMRSGASTDTQYF. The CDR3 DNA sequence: TGTGCCAGCAGCATGAGGAGCGGGGCTAGCACAGATACGCAGTATTTT.

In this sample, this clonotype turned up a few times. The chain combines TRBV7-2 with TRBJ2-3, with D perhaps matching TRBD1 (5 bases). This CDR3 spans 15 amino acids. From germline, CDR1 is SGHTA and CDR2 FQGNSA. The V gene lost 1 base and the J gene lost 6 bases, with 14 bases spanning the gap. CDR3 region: CASSLGQTLRDTQYF. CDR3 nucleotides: TGTGCCAGCAGCTTAGGACAGACCCTCCGGGATACGCAGTATTTT.

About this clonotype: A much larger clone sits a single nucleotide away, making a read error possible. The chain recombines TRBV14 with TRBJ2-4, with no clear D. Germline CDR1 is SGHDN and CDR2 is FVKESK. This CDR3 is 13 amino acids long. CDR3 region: CASRQAPGNIQYF. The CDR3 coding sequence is TGTGCCAGCAGACAAGCACCTGGGAACATTCAGTACTTC.

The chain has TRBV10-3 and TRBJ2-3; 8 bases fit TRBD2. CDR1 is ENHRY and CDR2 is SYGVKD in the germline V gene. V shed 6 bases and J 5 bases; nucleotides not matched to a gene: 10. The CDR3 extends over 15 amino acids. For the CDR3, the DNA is TGTGCCATCAGCCTAGGACTAGCAAATATAGATACGCAGTATTTT. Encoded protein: CAISLGLANIDTQYF.

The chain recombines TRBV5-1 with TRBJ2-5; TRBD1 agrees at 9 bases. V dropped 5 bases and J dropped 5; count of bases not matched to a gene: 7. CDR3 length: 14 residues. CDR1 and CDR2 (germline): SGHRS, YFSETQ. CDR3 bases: TGCGCCAGCAGTGTCTCAGGACAGGGGGAGACCCAGTACTTC. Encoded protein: CASSVSGQGETQYF.

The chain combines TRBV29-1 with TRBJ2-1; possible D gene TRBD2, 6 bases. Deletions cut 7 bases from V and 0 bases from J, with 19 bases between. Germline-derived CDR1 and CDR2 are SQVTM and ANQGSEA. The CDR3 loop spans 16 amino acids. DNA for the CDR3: TGCAGCGCCCGAGGTGGTGGGAGGCCCTCCTACAATGAGCAGTTCTTC. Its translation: CSARGGGRPSYNEQFF.

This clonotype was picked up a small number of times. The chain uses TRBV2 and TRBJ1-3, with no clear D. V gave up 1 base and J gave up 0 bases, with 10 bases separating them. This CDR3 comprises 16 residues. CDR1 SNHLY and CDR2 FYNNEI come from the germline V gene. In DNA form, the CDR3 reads TGTGCCAGCAGTGAAGATCGACGGCTCTCTGGAAACACCATATATTTT. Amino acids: CASSEDRRLSGNTIYF. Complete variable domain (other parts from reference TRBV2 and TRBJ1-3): EPEVTQTPSHQVTQMGQEVILRCVPISNHLYFYWYRQILGQKVEFLVSFYNNEISEKSEIFDDQFSVERPDGSNFTLKIRSTKLEDSAMYFCASSEDRRLSGNTIYFGEGSWLTVV.

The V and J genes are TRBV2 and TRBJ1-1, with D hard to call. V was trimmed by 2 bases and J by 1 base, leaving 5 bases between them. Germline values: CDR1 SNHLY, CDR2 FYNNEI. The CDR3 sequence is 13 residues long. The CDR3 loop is CASSEYENTEAFF. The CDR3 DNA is TGTGCCAGCAGTGAATATGAGAACACTGAAGCTTTCTTT.

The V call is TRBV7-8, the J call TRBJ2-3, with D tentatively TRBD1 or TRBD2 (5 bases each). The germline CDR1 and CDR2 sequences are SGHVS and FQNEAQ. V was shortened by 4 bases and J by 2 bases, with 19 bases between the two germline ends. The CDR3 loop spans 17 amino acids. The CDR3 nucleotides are TGTGCCAGCAGCTGGGACCCCCGGGTAATGGACACAGATACGCAGTATTTT. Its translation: CASSWDPRVMDTDTQYF.

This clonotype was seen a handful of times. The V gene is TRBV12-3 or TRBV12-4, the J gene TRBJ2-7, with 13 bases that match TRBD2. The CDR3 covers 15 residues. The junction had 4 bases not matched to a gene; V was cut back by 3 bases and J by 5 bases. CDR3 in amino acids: CASSLGLAGSDEQYF. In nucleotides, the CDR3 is TGTGCCAGCAGTTTGGGACTAGCGGGGTCTGACGAGCAGTACTTC.

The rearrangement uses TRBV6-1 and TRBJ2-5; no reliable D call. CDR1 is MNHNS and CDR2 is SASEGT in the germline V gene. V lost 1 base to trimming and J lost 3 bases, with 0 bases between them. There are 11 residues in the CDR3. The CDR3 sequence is CASSEEETQYF. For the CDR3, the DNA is TGTGCCAGCAGTGAAGAAGAGACCCAGTACTTC.

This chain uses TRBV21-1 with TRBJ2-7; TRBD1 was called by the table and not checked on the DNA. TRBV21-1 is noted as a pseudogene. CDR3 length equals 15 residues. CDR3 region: CASRAEGARSYEQYF. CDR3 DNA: TGTGCCAGCCGGGCGGAGGGGGCGCGTTCCTACGAGCAGTACTTC.

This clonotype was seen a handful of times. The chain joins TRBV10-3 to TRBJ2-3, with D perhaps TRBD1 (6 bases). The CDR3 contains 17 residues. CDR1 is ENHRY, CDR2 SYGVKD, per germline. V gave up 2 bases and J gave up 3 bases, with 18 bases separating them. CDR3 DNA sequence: TGTGCCATCAGTGAGCCGGGGACATCCTCATTGACAGATACGCAGTATTTT. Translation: CAISEPGTSSLTDTQYF.

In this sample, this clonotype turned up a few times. This CDR3 is CASSMSQDEQYF. CDR3 sequence (DNA): TGCGCCAGCAGCATGAGTCAGGACGAGCAGTACTTC. This rearrangement joins TRBV5-1 to TRBJ2-7, with D unresolved. This CDR3 is built from 12 residues. Germline lookup yields CDR1 SGHRS and CDR2 YFSETQ. With 4 bases removed from V and 5 bases from J, the gap between germline ends came to 10 bases.

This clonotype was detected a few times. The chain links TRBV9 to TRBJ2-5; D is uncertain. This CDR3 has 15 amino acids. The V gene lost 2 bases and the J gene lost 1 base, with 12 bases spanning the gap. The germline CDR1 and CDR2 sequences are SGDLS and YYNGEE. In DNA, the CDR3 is TGTGCCAGCAGCGTTGCCGGAAACGGCCAAGAGACCCAGTACTTC. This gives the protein CASSVAGNGQETQYF.

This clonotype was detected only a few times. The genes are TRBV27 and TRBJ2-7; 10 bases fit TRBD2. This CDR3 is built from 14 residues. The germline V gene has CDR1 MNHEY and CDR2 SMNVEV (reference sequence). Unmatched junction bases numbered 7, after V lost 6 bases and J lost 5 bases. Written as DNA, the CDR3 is TGTGCCAGCAGCGCTAGCGGGAGAATCAACGAGCAGTACTTC. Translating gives CASSASGRINEQYF.

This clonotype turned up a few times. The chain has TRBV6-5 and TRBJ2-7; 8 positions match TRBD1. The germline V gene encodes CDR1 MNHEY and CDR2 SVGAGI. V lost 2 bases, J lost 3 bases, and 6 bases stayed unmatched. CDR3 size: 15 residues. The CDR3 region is CASSYQDRVGYEQYF. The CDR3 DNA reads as TGTGCCAGCAGTTACCAGGACAGGGTGGGCTACGAGCAGTACTTC.

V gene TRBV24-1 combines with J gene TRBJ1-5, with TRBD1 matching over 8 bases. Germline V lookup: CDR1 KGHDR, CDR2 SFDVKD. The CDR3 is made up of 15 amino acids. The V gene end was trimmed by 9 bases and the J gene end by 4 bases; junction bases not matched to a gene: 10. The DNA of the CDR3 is TGTGCCACCGGGCCGGGACAGGCTTTTAATCAGCCCCAGCATTTT. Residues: CATGPGQAFNQPQHF.

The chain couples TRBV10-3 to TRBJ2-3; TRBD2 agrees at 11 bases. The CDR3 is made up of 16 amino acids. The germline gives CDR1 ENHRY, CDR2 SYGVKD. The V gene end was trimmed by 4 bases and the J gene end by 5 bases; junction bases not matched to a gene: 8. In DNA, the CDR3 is TGTGCCATCAGTGCCCATAGCGGGGGGGCCAAAGATACGCAGTATTTT. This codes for CAISAHSGGAKDTQYF.

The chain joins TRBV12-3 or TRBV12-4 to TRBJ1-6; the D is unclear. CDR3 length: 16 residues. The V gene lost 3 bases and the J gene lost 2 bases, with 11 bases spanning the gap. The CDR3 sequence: CASSLTSSTYNSPLHF. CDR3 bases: TGTGCCAGCAGTTTGACCAGTTCGACCTATAATTCACCCCTCCACTTT.

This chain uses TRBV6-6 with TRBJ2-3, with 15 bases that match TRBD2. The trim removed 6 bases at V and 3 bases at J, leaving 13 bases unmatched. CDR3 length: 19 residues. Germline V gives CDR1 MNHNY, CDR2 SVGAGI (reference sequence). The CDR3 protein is CASSPPQGLAGGGTDTQYF. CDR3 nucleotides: TGTGCCAGCAGCCCACCCCAGGGACTAGCGGGAGGCGGGACAGATACGCAGTATTTT.

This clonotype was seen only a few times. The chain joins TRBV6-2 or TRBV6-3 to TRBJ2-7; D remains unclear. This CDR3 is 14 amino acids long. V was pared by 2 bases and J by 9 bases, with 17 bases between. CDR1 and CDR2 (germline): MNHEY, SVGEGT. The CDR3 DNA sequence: TGTGCCAGCAGTTACGGTATCAGTCGAGGTGGGCAGTACTTC. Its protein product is CASSYGISRGGQYF.

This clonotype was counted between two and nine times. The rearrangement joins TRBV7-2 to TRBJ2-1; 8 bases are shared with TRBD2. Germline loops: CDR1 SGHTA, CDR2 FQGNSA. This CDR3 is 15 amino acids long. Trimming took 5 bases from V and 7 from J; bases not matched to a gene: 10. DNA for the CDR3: TGTGCCAGCAGCCGGGGGGGCGGGGGAACGAATGAGCAGTTCTTC. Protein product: CASSRGGGGTNEQFF.

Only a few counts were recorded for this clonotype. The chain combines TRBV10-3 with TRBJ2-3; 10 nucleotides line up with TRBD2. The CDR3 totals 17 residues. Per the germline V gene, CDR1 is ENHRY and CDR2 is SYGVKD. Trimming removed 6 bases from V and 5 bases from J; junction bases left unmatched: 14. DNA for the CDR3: TGTGCCATCAGGGGTGGCGGATCTAGCGGGAGTAGAGATACGCAGTATTTT. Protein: CAIRGGGSSGSRDTQYF.

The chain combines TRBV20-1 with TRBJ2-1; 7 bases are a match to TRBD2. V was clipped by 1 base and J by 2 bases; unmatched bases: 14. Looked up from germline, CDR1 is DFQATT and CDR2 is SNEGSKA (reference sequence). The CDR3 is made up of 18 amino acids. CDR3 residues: CSARGTSQAKSAYNEQFF. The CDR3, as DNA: TGCAGTGCTAGAGGGACTAGTCAAGCCAAGAGCGCCTACAATGAGCAGTTCTTC.